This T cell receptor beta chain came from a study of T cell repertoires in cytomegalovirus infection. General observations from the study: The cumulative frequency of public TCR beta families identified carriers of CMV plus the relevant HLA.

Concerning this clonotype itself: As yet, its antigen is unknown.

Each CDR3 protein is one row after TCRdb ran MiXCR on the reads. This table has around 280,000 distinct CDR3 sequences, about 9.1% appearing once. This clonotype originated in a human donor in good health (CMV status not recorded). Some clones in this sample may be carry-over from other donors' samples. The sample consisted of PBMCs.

Written as DNA, the CDR3 is TGTGCCAGCAGCGTACAGGGGACATATAGCAATCAGCCCCAGCATTTT. Translating gives CASSVQGTYSNQPQHF. The rearrangement links TRBV2 to TRBJ1-5; 7 bases match TRBD1. Germline CDR1 is SNHLY and CDR2 is FYNNEI. V dropped 6 bases and J dropped 0; count of bases not matched to a gene: 8. The CDR3 is 16 amino acids.